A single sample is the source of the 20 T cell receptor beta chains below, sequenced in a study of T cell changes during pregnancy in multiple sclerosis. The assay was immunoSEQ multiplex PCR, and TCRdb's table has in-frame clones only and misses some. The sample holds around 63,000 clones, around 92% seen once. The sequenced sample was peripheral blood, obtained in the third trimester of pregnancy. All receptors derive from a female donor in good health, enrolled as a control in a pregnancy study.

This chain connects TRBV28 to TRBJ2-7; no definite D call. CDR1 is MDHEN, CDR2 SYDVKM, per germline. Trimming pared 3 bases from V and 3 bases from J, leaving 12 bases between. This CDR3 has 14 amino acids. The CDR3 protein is CASSLPRGFYEQYF. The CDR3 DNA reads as TGTGCCAGCAGTTTGCCCCGCGGTTTCTACGAGCAGTACTTC.

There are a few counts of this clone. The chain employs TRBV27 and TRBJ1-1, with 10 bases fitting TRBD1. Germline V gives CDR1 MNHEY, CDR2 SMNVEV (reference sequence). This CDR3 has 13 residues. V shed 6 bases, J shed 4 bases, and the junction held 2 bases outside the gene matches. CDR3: CASSRDRGTEAFF. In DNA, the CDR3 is TGTGCCAGCAGCCGGGACAGGGGCACTGAAGCTTTCTTT.

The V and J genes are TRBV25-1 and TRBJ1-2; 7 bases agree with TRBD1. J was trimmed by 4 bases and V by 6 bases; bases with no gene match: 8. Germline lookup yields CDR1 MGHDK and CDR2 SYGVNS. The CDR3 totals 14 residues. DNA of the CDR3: TGTGCCAGCAGCCCATCGGGACAGAGCTATGGCTACACCTTC. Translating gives CASSPSGQSYGYTF.

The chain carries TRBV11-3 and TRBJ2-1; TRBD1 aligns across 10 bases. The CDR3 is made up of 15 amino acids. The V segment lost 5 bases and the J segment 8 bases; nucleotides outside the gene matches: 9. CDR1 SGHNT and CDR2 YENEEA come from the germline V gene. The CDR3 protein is CASSPEGTGADEQFF. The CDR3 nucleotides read TGTGCCAGCAGCCCAGAAGGGACAGGGGCGGATGAGCAGTTCTTC.

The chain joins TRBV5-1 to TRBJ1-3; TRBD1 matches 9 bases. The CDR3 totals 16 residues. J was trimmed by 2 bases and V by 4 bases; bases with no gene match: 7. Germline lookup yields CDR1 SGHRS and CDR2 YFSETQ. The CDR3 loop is CASSQLQGAPGNTIYF. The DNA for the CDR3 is TGCGCCAGCAGCCAACTACAGGGGGCGCCTGGAAACACCATATATTTT.

The CDR3 nucleotides read TGTGCCAGCAGCTCCAGCGGGAGCTCCTACGAGCAGTACTTC. Translating gives CASSSSGSSYEQYF. The chain couples TRBV7-2 to TRBJ2-7, with 8 nucleotides matching TRBD2. The V gene's germline CDR1 is SGHTA and CDR2 FQGNSA. This CDR3 is 14 amino acids long. The V gene end was trimmed by 4 bases and the J gene end by 0 bases; junction bases not matched to a gene: 2.

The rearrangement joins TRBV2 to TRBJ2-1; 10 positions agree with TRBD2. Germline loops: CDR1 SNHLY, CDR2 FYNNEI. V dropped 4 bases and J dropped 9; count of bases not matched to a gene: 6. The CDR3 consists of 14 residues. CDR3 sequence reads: CASSGLAGGSEQFF. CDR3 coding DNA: TGTGCCAGCAGTGGGTTAGCGGGAGGAAGTGAGCAGTTCTTC. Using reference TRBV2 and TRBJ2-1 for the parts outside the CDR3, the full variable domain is EPEVTQTPSHQVTQMGQEVILRCVPISNHLYFYWYRQILGQKVEFLVSFYNNEISEKSEIFDDQFSVERPDGSNFTLKIRSTKLEDSAMYFCASSGLAGGSEQFFGPGTRLTVL.

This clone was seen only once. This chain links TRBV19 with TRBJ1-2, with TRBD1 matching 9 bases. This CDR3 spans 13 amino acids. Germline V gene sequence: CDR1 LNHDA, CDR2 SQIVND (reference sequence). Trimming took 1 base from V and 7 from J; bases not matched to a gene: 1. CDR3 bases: TGTGCCAGTAGTATAGGGGACAGGGCTGGCTACACCTTC. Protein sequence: CASSIGDRAGYTF.

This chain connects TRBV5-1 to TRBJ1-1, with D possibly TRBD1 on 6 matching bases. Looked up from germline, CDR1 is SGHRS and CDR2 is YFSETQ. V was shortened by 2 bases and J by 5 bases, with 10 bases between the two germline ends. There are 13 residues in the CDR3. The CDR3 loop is CASSFNRETEAFF. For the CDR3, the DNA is TGCGCCAGCAGCTTCAACAGGGAAACTGAAGCTTTCTTT. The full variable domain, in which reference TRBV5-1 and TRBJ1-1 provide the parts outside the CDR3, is KAGVTQTPRYLIKTRGQQVTLSCSPISGHRSVSWYQQTPGQGLQFLFEYFSETQRNKGNFPGRFSGRQFSNSRSEMNVSTLELGDSALYLCASSFNRETEAFFGQGTRLTVV.

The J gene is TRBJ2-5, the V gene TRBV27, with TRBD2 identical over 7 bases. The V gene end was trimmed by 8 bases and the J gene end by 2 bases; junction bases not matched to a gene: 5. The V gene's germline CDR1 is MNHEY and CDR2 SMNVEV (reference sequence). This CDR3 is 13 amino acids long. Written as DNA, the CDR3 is TGTGCCAGCTCGTGGGGGGGTCAAGAGACCCAGTACTTC. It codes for CASSWGGQETQYF.

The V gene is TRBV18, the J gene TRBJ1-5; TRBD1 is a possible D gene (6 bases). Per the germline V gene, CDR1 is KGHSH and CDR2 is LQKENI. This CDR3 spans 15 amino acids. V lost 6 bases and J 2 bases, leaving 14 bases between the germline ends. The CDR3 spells CASSPRTEGNQPQHF. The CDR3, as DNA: TGTGCCAGCTCCCCCAGGACAGAGGGCAATCAGCCCCAGCATTTT.

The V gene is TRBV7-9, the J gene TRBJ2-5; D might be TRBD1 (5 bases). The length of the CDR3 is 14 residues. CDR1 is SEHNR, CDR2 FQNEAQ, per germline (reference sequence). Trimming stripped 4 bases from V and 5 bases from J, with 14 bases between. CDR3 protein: CASSSRQIGETQYF. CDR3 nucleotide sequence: TGTGCCAGCAGCTCTAGACAGATCGGCGAGACCCAGTACTTC.

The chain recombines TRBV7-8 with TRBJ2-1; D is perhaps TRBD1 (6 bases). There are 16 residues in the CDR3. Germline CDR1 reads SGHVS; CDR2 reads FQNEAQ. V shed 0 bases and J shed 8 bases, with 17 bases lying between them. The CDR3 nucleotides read TGTGCCAGCAGCTTAGCGGGGGCGGCCGTTTCACATGAGCAGTTCTTC. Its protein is CASSLAGAAVSHEQFF.

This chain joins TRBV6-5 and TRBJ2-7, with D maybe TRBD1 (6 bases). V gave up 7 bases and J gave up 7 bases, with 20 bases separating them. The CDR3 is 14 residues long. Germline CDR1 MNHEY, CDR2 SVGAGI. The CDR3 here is CASTPMAGVGEQYF. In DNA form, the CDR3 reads TGTGCCAGCACCCCAATGGCAGGGGTGGGGGAGCAGTACTTC.

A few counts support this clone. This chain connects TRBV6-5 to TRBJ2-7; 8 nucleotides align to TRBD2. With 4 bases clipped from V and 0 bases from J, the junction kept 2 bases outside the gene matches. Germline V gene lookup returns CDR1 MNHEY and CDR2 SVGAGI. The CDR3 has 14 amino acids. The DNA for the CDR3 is TGTGCCAGCAGTTTTGGGACTAGCTCCTACGAGCAGTACTTC. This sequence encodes CASSFGTSSYEQYF.

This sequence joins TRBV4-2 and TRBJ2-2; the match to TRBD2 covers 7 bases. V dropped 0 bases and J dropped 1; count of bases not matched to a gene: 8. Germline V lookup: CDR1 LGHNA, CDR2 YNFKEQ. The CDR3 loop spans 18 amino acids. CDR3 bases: TGTGCCAGCAGCCAAGAGCCCCTTCGGGGGGAGAACACCGGGGAGCTGTTTTTT. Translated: CASSQEPLRGENTGELFF.

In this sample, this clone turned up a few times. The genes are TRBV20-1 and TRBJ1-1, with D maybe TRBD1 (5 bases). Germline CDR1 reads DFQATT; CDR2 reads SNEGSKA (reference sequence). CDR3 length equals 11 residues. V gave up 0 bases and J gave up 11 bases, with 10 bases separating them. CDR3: CSARDAGRAFF. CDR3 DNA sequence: TGCAGTGCTAGAGATGCGGGGCGGGCTTTCTTT.

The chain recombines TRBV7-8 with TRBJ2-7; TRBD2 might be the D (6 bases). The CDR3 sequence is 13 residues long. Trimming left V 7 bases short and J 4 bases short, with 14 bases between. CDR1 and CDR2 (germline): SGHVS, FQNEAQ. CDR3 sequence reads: CASNPAGLYEQYF. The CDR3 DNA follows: TGTGCCAGCAATCCAGCGGGCTTGTACGAGCAGTACTTC.

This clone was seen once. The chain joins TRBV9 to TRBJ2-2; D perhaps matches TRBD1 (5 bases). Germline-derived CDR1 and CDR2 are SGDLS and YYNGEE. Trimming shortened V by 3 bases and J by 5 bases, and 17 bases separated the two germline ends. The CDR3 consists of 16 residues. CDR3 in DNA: TGTGCCAGCAGCGCTCTGGGGCAGGCACCGACCGGGGAGCTGTTTTTT. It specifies CASSALGQAPTGELFF. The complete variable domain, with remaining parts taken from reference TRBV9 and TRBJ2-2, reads DSGVTQTPKHLITATGQRVTLRCSPRSGDLSVYWYQQSLDQGLQFLIQYYNGEERAKGNILERFSAQQFPDLHSELNLSSLELGDSALYFCASSALGQAPTGELFFGEGSRLTVL.

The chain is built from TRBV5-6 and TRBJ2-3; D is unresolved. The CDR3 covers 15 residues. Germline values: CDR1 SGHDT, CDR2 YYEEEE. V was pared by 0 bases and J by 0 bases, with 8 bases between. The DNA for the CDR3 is TGTGCCAGCAGCTTGGGCGGAACTAGCACAGATACGCAGTATTTT. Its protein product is CASSLGGTSTDTQYF.